The sequence of this T cell receptor beta chain was determined in a study of blood T cell repertoires in COVID-19. CDR3 size: 14 residues. In this sample, this clone turned up once. Source study methods: Amplified reference gene primers provided the basis for estimating nucleated cell counts. This table comes from immunoSEQ multiplex PCR, and its TCRdb copy is limited to in-frame clones, with some not included. D and trimming were read from the DNA, whereas the V and J calls and clone size are those reported in that table. The sample carries over 95,000 clones, more than 80% recorded once. Material: peripheral blood. This chain links TRBV21-1 with TRBJ2-6; the table's D call of TRBD1 was not tested on the DNA. TRBV21-1 has pseudogene status. The TCR comes from a human donor in a cohort sampled during active COVID-19. DNA of the CDR3: TGTGCCAGCAGACACCTCTCTGGGGCCAACGTCCTGACTTTC. Encoded protein: CASRHLSGANVLTF.